The 18 T cell receptor beta chains reported below all come from one sample, sequenced in a study of metastatic and nonmetastatic thyroid tumors. With MiXCR, TCRdb reprocessed the PCR reads. The sample holds around 19,000 clones; around 16% are singletons and the top ten take around 9.3%. Patients had received no treatment of any kind before thyroid surgery. The sequenced sample was tumor tissue. The receptors originated from a female donor with papillary thyroid cancer or a benign thyroid nodule (not recorded which). Some clones in this sample may be carry-over from other donors' samples.

This clone occurred many times. This chain connects TRBV28 to TRBJ2-5, with 7 bases identical to TRBD1. The J segment lost 3 bases and the V segment lost 5 bases, leaving 6 bases of the junction unmatched. The CDR3 sequence is 14 residues long. Germline V gene data show CDR1 as MDHEN and CDR2 as SYDVKM. The CDR3 DNA sequence: TGTGCCAGCAGTGGCCCAGGGGGTAAAGAGACCCAGTACTTC. Amino acid sequence: CASSGPGGKETQYF.

In its sample, this clone was seen many times. The genes are TRBV10-3 and TRBJ1-1, with no clear D. This CDR3 has 12 residues. Germline V gene sequence: CDR1 ENHRY, CDR2 SYGVKD. V dropped 10 bases and J dropped 5 bases, with 14 bases sitting between them. CDR3 in DNA: TGTGCCACCTTAAGTGTTAAGACTGAAGCTTTCTTT. It is translated as CATLSVKTEAFF.

In this sample, this clone turned up many times. The chain combines TRBV24-1 with TRBJ2-7; D is ambiguous. V was cut by 9 bases and J by 3 bases, with 5 bases left in between. The germline V gene encodes CDR1 KGHDR and CDR2 SFDVKD. The CDR3 runs 10 residues. The CDR3 coding sequence is TGTGCCACCTTCGACTACGAGCAGTACTTC. The encoded protein is CATFDYEQYF.

The V call is TRBV6-5, the J call TRBJ2-2; tentative D call: TRBD2 (6 bases). The CDR3 spans 17 residues. CDR1 and CDR2 from the germline V gene are MNHEY and SVGAGI. V was shortened by 2 bases and J by 6 bases, with 19 bases between the two germline ends. Here the CDR3 reads CASSYTTSWEAAGELFF. CDR3 nucleotides: TGTGCCAGCAGTTACACCACTAGCTGGGAAGCAGCCGGGGAGCTGTTTTTT.

This clone came up many times. The rearrangement joins TRBV7-9 to TRBJ2-7; 9 bases are shared with TRBD2. This CDR3 is built from 15 residues. With 4 bases clipped from V and 3 bases from J, the junction kept 7 bases outside the gene matches. CDR1 and CDR2 (germline): SEHNR, FQNEAQ (reference sequence). CDR3 sequence reads: CASSSRREGNYEQYF. CDR3 sequence (DNA): TGTGCCAGCAGCTCAAGGCGGGAGGGCAACTACGAGCAGTACTTC.

This clone occurred many times. The chain uses TRBV6-5 and TRBJ2-5; the D is unclear. The length of the CDR3 is 14 residues. Germline-derived CDR1 and CDR2 are MNHEY and SVGAGI. Trimming left V 1 base short and J 2 bases short, with 8 bases between. The CDR3 sequence is CASSYLGRQETQYF. CDR3 coding DNA: TGTGCCAGCAGTTACTTGGGCAGACAAGAGACCCAGTACTTC.

This clone was recorded many times. The chain recombines TRBV20-1 with TRBJ1-1, with D possibly being TRBD1 (5 bases). The CDR3 has 11 residues. Germline assignment: CDR1 DFQATT and CDR2 SNEGSKA (reference sequence). Between the trimmed V and J ends, which lost 2 bases and 6 bases, there was a span of 7 bases. The CDR3 loop reads CSARRGPEAFF. The CDR3 bases are TGCAGTGCTAGAAGGGGTCCTGAAGCTTTCTTT.

This clone has at least ten counts. The chain recombines TRBV4-2 with TRBJ2-4; a possible D gene is TRBD1 (5 bases). The germline CDR1 and CDR2 sequences are LGHNA and YNFKEQ. The V and J ends lost 0 bases and 8 bases respectively, with 20 bases between them. This CDR3 spans 17 amino acids. The CDR3 sequence is CASSQDKSAKGYDIQYF. CDR3 DNA: TGTGCCAGCAGCCAAGATAAATCGGCGAAGGGGTATGACATTCAGTACTTC.

Concerning this clone: Compared with germline, one end of the junction differs, possibly owing to a read error. The CDR3 region is CASILAFIYEQYF. In nucleotides, the CDR3 is TGTGCCAGCATTTTAGCGTTCATCTACGAGCAGTACTTC. J is TRBJ2-7 and V is TRBV12-3 or TRBV12-4, with D perhaps matching TRBD2 (5 bases). The CDR3 runs to 13 residues.

This clone was seen a few times. A much larger clone sits a single nucleotide away, making a read error possible. This is likely a read error, given that the CDR3 carries no conserved phenylalanine or tryptophan at its end. The DNA is omitted, as the CDR3 cannot be located on it reliably, and the CDR3 follows TCRdb's listing. This chain joins TRBV29-1 and TRBJ1-2. The CDR3 contains 13 residues when both ends are counted. Looked up from germline, CDR1 is SQVTM and CDR2 is ANQGSEA. CDR3 residues: CSVEDPGNYGCTL.

This clone has ten or more counts. This chain uses TRBV5-4 with TRBJ2-1, with 8 bases matching TRBD2. With V trimmed by 4 bases and J by 4 bases, 10 bases remained unmatched. Germline V gene sequence: CDR1 SGHNT, CDR2 YYREEE (reference sequence). The CDR3 totals 16 residues. CDR3 bases: TGTGCCAGCAGCACCGGGGGGGGAGTAAGATACAATGAGCAGTTCTTC. It is translated as CASSTGGGVRYNEQFF.

This clone was seen ten or more times. This sequence joins TRBV5-5 and TRBJ1-2; 7 bases match TRBD1. The J segment lost 4 bases and the V segment lost 4 bases, leaving 10 bases of the junction unmatched. The CDR3 is 15 residues long. In germline, CDR1 is SGHKS, CDR2 YYEKEE (reference sequence). The CDR3 nucleotides read TGTGCCAGCAGCCTCAATCCGGGACAGAGCTATGGCTACACCTTC. Protein product: CASSLNPGQSYGYTF.

This clone was observed at least ten times. This chain links TRBV12-3 or TRBV12-4 with TRBJ1-1; 8 bases are a match to TRBD1. The CDR3 sequence is 15 residues long. With 7 bases clipped from V and 2 bases from J, the junction kept 9 bases outside the gene matches. The CDR3 nucleotides read TGTGCCAGCAAACACCCGGGACAGGTAAACACTGAAGCTTTCTTT. Amino acids: CASKHPGQVNTEAFF.

Concerning this clone itself: Its ends do not fully match the called genes, so a read error is possible. The genes are TRBV20-1 and TRBJ2-3; TRBD2 agrees at 7 bases. The CDR3 is 16 amino acids. CDR1 is DFQATT, CDR2 SNEGSKA, per germline (reference sequence). Written as DNA, the CDR3 is TGCAGTGCTAGATCACTCCTATTGACTAGCTCAGATACGCGGTATTTT. It specifies CSARSLLLTSSDTRYF.

The sample holds many counts of this clone. The V call is TRBV5-1, the J call TRBJ2-6; a possible D gene is TRBD2 (6 bases). The CDR3 contains 16 residues. Deletions cut 6 bases from V and 1 base from J, with 14 bases between. Germline CDR1 is SGHRS and CDR2 is YFSETQ. The CDR3 region is CASTVGGGSGANVLTF. In DNA, the CDR3 is TGCGCCAGCACGGTGGGGGGAGGTTCTGGGGCCAACGTCCTGACTTTC. The whole variable domain, filled in from reference TRBV5-1 and TRBJ2-6, reads KAGVTQTPRYLIKTRGQQVTLSCSPISGHRSVSWYQQTPGQGLQFLFEYFSETQRNKGNFPGRFSGRQFSNSRSEMNVSTLELGDSALYLCASTVGGGSGANVLTFGAGSRLTVL.

This clone was seen ten or more times. The chain recombines TRBV19 with TRBJ1-6; possibly TRBD1 for D (5 bases). Trimming removed 3 bases from V and 9 bases from J, with 12 bases in between. From germline, CDR1 is LNHDA and CDR2 SQIVND (reference sequence). The CDR3 has 14 amino acids. CDR3 residues: CASSIRGASSPLHF. In DNA, the CDR3 is TGTGCCAGTAGTATCCGAGGGGCCAGTTCACCCCTCCACTTT. Looking up the rest from reference TRBV19 and TRBJ1-6 gives the full variable domain: DGGITQSPKYLFRKEGQNVTLSCEQNLNHDAMYWYRQDPGQGLRLIYYSQIVNDFQKGDIAEGYSVSREKKESFPLTVTSAQKNPTAFYLCASSIRGASSPLHFGNGTRLTVT.

The sample holds a few counts of this clone. J is TRBJ2-3 and V is TRBV6-1; D unresolved. The germline V and J ends were trimmed by 6 bases and 14 bases, with 12 bases remaining between them. The CDR3 covers 10 residues. Germline V gives CDR1 MNHNS, CDR2 SASEGT. CDR3 nucleotide sequence: TGTGCCAGCAGACCAGATACCCGGTATTTT. Encoded protein: CASRPDTRYF.

This clone was recorded many times. The V call is TRBV5-1, the J call TRBJ1-2, with TRBD1 matching 9 bases. The CDR3 covers 15 residues. Trimming at V came to 5 bases and at J to 8 bases, leaving 13 bases not matched to a gene. Germline CDR1 SGHRS, CDR2 YFSETQ. The CDR3 DNA reads TGCGCCAGCAGACCAACAGGGGGCGCAGGGGAAGGCTACACCTTC. This gives the protein CASRPTGGAGEGYTF. Looking up the rest from reference TRBV5-1 and TRBJ1-2 gives the full variable domain: KAGVTQTPRYLIKTRGQQVTLSCSPISGHRSVSWYQQTPGQGLQFLFEYFSETQRNKGNFPGRFSGRQFSNSRSEMNVSTLELGDSALYLCASRPTGGAGEGYTFGSGTRLTVV.